The source of this T cell receptor beta chain is a study of cytomegalovirus exposure and HLA in healthy donors (dated by TCRdb to about 2017). In terms of the full investigation: In an earlier analysis of 587 of the donors, 276 Gb of sequence data and about 110 million unique TCR beta sequences from 180 million or so T cells were reported. Of the 300 to 500 genotyped donors, 81% were placed in the genetic ancestry cluster associated with self-reported Caucasian donors. To predict cytomegalovirus infection status, the study brought together high-throughput TCR immunosequencing, statistical association of individual TCRs with disease status, and machine learning. In a later genetic analysis, genome-wide SNP genotypes for about 65% of the 666 donors were used, and that subset was treated as a discovery cohort. In an earlier analysis of a few hundred of the donors, high-throughput TCR beta sequencing was used to judge whether each TCR beta V gene segment behaved as functional or pseudogenic. The study used immunosequencing to profile the T cell repertoires of approximately 650 subjects and linked those repertoires to cytomegalovirus serostatus. Rather than drawing on any new phenotypic data, the later analysis identified candidate immune exposures from TCR beta sequences and the way those sequences occurred across donors. Because of strong linkage in the cohort, roughly five DR-DQ haplotypes were treated as single units for association and clustering. In addition to the first cohort of approximately 670 subjects, a separate validation cohort of over 90 different subjects was used. The number of donors typed differed by locus, with about 629-630 for A, B, C, DRB1 and DQB1, roughly 550 for DQA1, 600 to 610 for DPA1, and around 430 for DPB1. Among some 400 genotyped donors of the cohort, an average of about 240,000 unique TCR beta nucleotide sequences was sequenced per donor, of which 15% to 20% were non-productive. About 280 gigabases of sequencing data and approximately 92 million unique TCR sequences made up an early release that covered over 550 HLA-typed donors. Every discovery cohort repertoire had been produced on one sequencing platform. Donor age, sex, ethnicity and CMV serostatus were compiled together with the repertoire data. A later analysis re-examined previously published TCR beta repertoires from just over 650 donors and added high-resolution HLA genotyping to investigate patterns of TCR occurrence. HLA typing included class I and class II loci at four-digit resolution. The aim of the study was to test whether cataloging public T cell receptors could identify signatures of past pathogen exposure.

Study-level results and caveats: In a later analysis, HLA-associated TCR beta chains showed more clonal expansion and lower generation probabilities than non-associated chains that were equally common. Because some donors lacked HLA typing at each locus, the association tests relied only on the typed subset. In the study, around 160 TCR beta chains were listed as associated with cytomegalovirus. Correlated functional status among segregating V segments might be attributable to linkage disequilibrium, but an unknown experimental factor could not be ruled out. A later genetic analysis reported fewer N-insertions in productive TCRs among donors in an Asian-associated ancestry cluster than the approximately 670-donor mean. In vitro tests confirmed that a few of the cytomegalovirus-associated TCR beta chains recognize cytomegalovirus antigens. The authors suggested that the approach could potentially be extended to other disease states and immunological phenotypes. In a later analysis, around 17,000 TCR beta sequences were associated with specific HLA alleles at a false discovery rate of 0.05. Cytomegalovirus status was reported to be diagnosed by the classifier with high specificity and sensitivity in both the original and validation cohorts. Roughly uniform sequencing depth across donors was assumed in presence/absence analyses, although this assumption may not hold. A further reported finding was that TCR beta sequences accurately predicted the HLA-A and HLA-B alleles for most subjects in the first cohort. A cluster of highly shared sequence variants was judged likely to be a technical artifact of the sequencing pipeline. In an earlier analysis of under 600 of the donors, most TCR beta V segments were observed in productive rearrangements about 87% or about 30% of the time, broadly matching IMGT annotations. Assigning TCR associations to individual alleles was difficult when HLA alleles, especially DR and DQ, strongly co-occurred. In a later analysis, most CMV-associated TCR beta chains were found to appear HLA-restricted, with HLA associations seemingly driven largely by CMV exposure. V-gene and J-gene trimming of TCR beta chains was associated with a missense DCLRE1C variant in a later genetic analysis, and the association was replicated in an independent cohort. Because counts were too low, under 20 rarely observed V segments, including chromosome 9 orphons, were left out of the earlier analysis of over 550 of the donors. According to a later analysis, parvovirus B19, influenza, CMV and Epstein-Barr virus appeared linked to several top co-occurrence clusters. CMV serostatus was the only immune exposure information available for the cohort. The 87-base-pair reads could not distinguish some IMGT-functional V segments, including TRBV6-2 and TRBV6-3, so those segments were excluded. Most TCR sequences were seen in very few donors, while some public TCRs were found in many individuals. According to a later analysis, TCR association rates differed among HLA loci, with DRB1 alleles showing the most associated TCRs and HLA-C alleles showing the fewest. This cohort had only TCR beta chains sequenced, and the lack of alpha or paired-chain data limited which features could be detected.

Regarding this clone: The specificity of this receptor is unknown. Base qualities are not recorded, but no much larger clone differs from it by a single base.

The V end loses 0 bases and the J end loses 5 bases, and a stretch of 11 bases separates them. The CDR3 goes from the cysteine to the phenylalanine over 14 residues. Only CDR3 DNA is held: 42 bases, read in frame from base 1. The germline V gene yields SGDLS for CDR1 and YYNGEE for CDR2. The cohort was made up of approximately 700 healthy bone marrow donors. At the time of sampling, every cohort member was nominally healthy, though immune exposures that went unrecorded were likely present. The donor tested CMV seropositive, placing the donor among the 290 or so seropositive members of the cohort. Each donor provided a peripheral blood sample, and peripheral blood mononuclear cells were used for TCR beta sequencing. The Qiagen DNeasy Blood Extraction Kit was used to extract genomic DNA from the blood cell samples. The library relied on the immunoSEQ multiplex PCR assay. A mixture of 60 forward primers for TCR Vbeta segments and 13 reverse primers for TCR Jbeta segments was used in the multiplex PCR. The CDR3 region of rearranged TCR beta genes was amplified from genomic DNA with a multiplex PCR assay. The Illumina HiSeq System was used to sequence the amplified TCR beta libraries as 87-base-pair reads. The published analysis was carried out like this. A later analysis tallied 80 million to 95 million unique TCR beta chains across the 700 or so repertoires, and some 10 million of those chains were shared by two or more donors. A nearest-neighbor algorithm error-corrected the raw reads and collapsed the reads into unique sequences, merging closely related sequences to remove PCR and sequencing errors. To assign V, D and J gene segments, CDR3 sequences were aligned to IMGT reference sequences. Each retained sequence needed at least a six-nucleotide match to both a V gene segment and a J gene segment. A rearrangement counted as productive if the CDR3 had no stop codons and remained in frame with V and J, and every other rearrangement counted as non-productive. Following IMGT convention, CDR3 was defined as the stretch from the second conserved V-encoded cysteine up to the conserved J-encoded phenylalanine. In an earlier analysis of approximately 590 of the donors, sequences lacking an unambiguous match to a single V gene segment were excluded. An earlier analysis of a few hundred of the donors classified V segments as functional when productive rearrangements were above 56.7% and as segregating when the standard deviation between donors was above 5%. To diagnose cytomegalovirus status from the catalog of TCR beta chain sequences, a statistical classification framework was built. In a later analysis, V and J genes were assigned by comparing TCR nucleotide sequences against IMGT/GENE-DB human TR gene sequences. The TCRdist pipeline was used in a later analysis to assign CDR3 sequences and most-parsimonious VDJ recombination scenarios. In a later analysis, each TCR beta chain was defined by its CDR3 amino acid sequence together with its V-gene family, and reads without a unique V-gene family were excluded. A later analysis removed 592 highly shared, low-generation-probability nucleotide sequences to deal with suspected cross-contamination and a sequencing artifact. In a later analysis, a clonal expansion index for each public chain was calculated from normalized within-repertoire ranks of inferred template counts. Generation probabilities in a later analysis came from a VDJ recombination model fitted to out-of-frame rearrangements, and those results were checked against IGoR. In a later analysis, hypergeometric tests were used to score TCR-TCR, TCR-HLA and TCR-CMV co-occurrence, with a repertoire-size bias correction applied to TCR pairs. False discovery rates were estimated in a later analysis by permuting HLA or CMV assignments 20 times. In a later analysis, co-occurring TCRs were grouped using DBSCAN, with TCRdist sequence similarity added in when clustering inside HLA-allele-positive subsets. Co-occurrence clustering excluded repertoires with fewer than 30,000 or more than 120,000 public chains, plus five with anomalous nucleotide sharing. Here the immuneACCESS table is served through TCRdb, limited to in-frame sequences with V and J called. Missing clones are a known gap in these copies; in checked studies unresolved V genes cover under half, and the rest lacks a known reason. That table is the source of V, J and clone size, and D and trimming were worked out from the DNA. This sample is represented by about 120,000 clones; over 70% of them were singletons. Of the sample, less than 3.5% is held by the ten largest clones.

Sequencing was done on a sample of PBMCs. The chain uses TRBV9 and TRBJ2-5; possibly the D gene is TRBD2, per 5 matching bases. The source of this sequence is a woman aged 40 to 50 in good health and CMV-seropositive. Read as DNA, the sequence is TGTGCCAGCAGCGTAGGGGTAAGCGGCGAGACCCAGTACTTC. It codes for CASSVGVSGETQYF.